This TCR beta chain was sequenced for a study of read filtering for tumor transcriptome and immune sequencing. For the study at large: Revised staging placed roughly eight patients in R-ISS I, 15 to 20 in II, more than 5 in III. Transcriptome libraries were built from DNase-treated RNA.

Molecular barcoded adaptors covering alpha/delta and beta/gamma chains were used on approximately 400 ng RNA. TCRdb reanalysed the reads using MiXCR and keeps one entry per CDR3 protein. The sample has 40,000 to 55,000 distinct CDR3 sequences, roughly 18% seen once; the top ten hold roughly 14%. The CDR3 consists of 15 residues. V was clipped by 3 bases and J by 4 bases, with 12 bases between them. CDR1 KGHSH and CDR2 LQKENI come from the germline V gene. This clonotype has a handful of counts. The sample was a population of CD138-negative cells sorted from bone marrow. The gene calls are TRBV18 and TRBJ1-4; maybe TRBD1 (6 bases). This TCR came from a donor aged 40 or over with multiple myeloma. CDR3 DNA: TGTGCCAGCTCACCTCCCGGAGGGGGTAATGAAAAACTGTTTTTT. It is translated as CASSPPGGGNEKLFF.